This TCR beta chain was obtained from a study of cytomegalovirus exposure and HLA in healthy donors. Study results and limitations: In vitro confirmation showed a few CMV-associated chains to be CMV antigen specific.

CDR3 size: 15 residues. Germline trimming cut 5 bases from V and 4 bases from J; bases unmatched to any gene: 9. CDR1 is ENHRY and CDR2 is SYGVKD in the germline V gene. PCR used 60 Vbeta primers and 13 Jbeta primers. Produced via immunoSEQ multiplex PCR; TCRdb's table is partial and in-frame only. The sample holds fewer than 200,000 clones, almost 80% seen once. Remarks on this clone: The target antigen is unknown.

The source is a man between 35 and 55 years old in good health and CMV-seropositive. Source material: PBMCs. The J gene is TRBJ1-2, the V gene TRBV10-3; TRBD1 aligns across 8 bases. CDR3 sequence (DNA): TGTGCCATCAGTCCGGGCAGGGGGCGAGGCTATGGCTACACCTTC. Protein product: CAISPGRGRGYGYTF.